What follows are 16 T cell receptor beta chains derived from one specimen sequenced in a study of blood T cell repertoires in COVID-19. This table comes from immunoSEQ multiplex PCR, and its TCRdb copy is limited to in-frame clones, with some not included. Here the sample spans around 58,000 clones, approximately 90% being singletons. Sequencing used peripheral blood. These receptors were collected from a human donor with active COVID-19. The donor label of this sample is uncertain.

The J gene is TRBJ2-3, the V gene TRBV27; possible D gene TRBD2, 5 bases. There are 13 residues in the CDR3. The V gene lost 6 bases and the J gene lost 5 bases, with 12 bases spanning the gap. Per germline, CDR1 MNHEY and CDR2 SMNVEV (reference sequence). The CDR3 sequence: CASSYLTRDTQYF. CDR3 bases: TGTGCCAGCAGCTACCTAACTAGAGATACGCAGTATTTT.

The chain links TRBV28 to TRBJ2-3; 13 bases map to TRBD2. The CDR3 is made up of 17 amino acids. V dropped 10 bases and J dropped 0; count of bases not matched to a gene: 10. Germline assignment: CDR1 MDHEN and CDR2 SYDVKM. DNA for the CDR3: TGTGCCACCGACGGGACTAGCGGGATTCCTAGCACAGATACGCAGTATTTT. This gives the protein CATDGTSGIPSTDTQYF.

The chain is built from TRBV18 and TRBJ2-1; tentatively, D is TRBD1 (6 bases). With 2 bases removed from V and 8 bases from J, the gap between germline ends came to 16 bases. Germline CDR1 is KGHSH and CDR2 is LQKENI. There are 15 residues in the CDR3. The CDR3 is CASSPFLQGNDEQFF. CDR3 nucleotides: TGTGCCAGCTCACCATTCTTGCAGGGGAACGATGAGCAGTTCTTC.

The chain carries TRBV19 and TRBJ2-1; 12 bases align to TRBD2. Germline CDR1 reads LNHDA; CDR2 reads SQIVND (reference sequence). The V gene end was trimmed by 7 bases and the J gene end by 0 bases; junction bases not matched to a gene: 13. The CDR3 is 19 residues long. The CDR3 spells CASTPFRTSGDNSYNEQFF. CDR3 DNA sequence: TGTGCCAGTACCCCCTTCAGGACTAGCGGGGACAACTCCTACAATGAGCAGTTCTTC.

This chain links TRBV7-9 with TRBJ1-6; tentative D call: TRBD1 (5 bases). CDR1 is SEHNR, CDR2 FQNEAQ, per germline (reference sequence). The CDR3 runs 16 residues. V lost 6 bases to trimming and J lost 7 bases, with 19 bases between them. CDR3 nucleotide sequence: TGTGCCAGCAGTCTGGGGTGGGGGGAGCCGAATTCACCCCTCCACTTT. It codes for CASSLGWGEPNSPLHF. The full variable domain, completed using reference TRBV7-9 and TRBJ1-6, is DTGVSQNPRHKITKRGQNVTFRCDPISEHNRLYWYRQTLGQGPEFLTYFQNEAQLEKSRLLSDRFSAERPKGSFSTLEIQRTEQGDSAMYLCASSLGWGEPNSPLHFGNGTRLTVT.

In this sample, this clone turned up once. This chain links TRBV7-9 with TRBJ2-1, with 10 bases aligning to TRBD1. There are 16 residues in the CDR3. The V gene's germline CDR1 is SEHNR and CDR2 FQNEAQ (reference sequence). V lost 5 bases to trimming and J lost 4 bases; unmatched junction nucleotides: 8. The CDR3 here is CASSTGQGDSYNEQFF. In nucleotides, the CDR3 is TGTGCCAGCAGCACAGGACAGGGGGATAGTTACAATGAGCAGTTCTTC.

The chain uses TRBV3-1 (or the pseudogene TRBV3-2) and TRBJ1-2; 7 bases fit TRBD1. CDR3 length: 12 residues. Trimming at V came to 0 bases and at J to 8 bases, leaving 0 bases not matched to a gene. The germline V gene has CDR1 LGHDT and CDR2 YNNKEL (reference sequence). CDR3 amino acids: CASSQEGGGYTF. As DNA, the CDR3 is TGTGCCAGCAGCCAAGAAGGGGGCGGCTACACCTTC.

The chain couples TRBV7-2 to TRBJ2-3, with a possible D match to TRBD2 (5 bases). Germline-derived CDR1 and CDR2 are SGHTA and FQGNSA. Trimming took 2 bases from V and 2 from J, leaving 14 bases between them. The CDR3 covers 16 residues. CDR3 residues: CASSLRPQRATDTQYF. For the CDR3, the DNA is TGTGCCAGCAGCTTACGGCCGCAGAGGGCCACAGATACGCAGTATTTT.

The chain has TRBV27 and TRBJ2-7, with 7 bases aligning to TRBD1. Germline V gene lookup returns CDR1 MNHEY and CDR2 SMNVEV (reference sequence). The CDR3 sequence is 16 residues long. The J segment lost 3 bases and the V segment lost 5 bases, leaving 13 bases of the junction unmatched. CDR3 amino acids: CASSTRQGGFVYEQYV. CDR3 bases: TGTGCCAGCAGTACTCGACAGGGTGGGTTTGTCTACGAGCAGTACGTC.

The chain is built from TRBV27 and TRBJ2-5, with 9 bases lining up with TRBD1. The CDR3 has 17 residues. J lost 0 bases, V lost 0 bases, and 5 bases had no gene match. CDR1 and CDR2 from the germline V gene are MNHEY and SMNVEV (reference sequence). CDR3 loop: CASSLSGTGRYQETQYF. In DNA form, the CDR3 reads TGTGCCAGCAGTTTATCAGGGACAGGGAGGTACCAAGAGACCCAGTACTTC.

In DNA, the CDR3 is TGCGCCAGCAGCCAGTCCCGGACAGACTATGGCTACACCTTC. This codes for CASSQSRTDYGYTF. The rearrangement joins TRBV4-3 to TRBJ1-2; possible D gene TRBD1, 6 bases. The CDR3 covers 14 residues. Between the trimmed V and J ends, which lost 3 bases and 3 bases, there was a span of 11 bases. CDR1 and CDR2 (germline): LGHNA, YSLEER.

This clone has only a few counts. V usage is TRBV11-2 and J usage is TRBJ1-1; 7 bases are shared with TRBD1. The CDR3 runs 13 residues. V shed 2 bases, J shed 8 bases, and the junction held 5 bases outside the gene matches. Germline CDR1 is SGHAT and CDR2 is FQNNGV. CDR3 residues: CASSLLRDSEAFF. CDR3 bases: TGTGCCAGCAGCTTACTCCGGGACAGCGAAGCTTTCTTT.

CDR3 nucleotides: TGTGCCAGCAGCTTAGCGGGATCCGGGGCAGATACGCAGTATTTT. Translated, it gives CASSLAGSGADTQYF. This sequence joins TRBV7-9 and TRBJ2-3; possible D gene TRBD2, 5 bases. The CDR3 spans 15 residues. Germline lookup yields CDR1 SEHNR and CDR2 FQNEAQ (reference sequence). The V and J ends lost 0 bases and 4 bases respectively, with 11 bases between them.

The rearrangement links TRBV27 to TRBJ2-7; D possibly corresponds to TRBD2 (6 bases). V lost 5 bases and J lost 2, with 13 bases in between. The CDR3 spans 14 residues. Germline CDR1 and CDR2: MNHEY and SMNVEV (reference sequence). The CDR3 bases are TGTGCCAGCAGTCGGACTACTGGAGCCTACGAGCAGTACGTC. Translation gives CASSRTTGAYEQYV.

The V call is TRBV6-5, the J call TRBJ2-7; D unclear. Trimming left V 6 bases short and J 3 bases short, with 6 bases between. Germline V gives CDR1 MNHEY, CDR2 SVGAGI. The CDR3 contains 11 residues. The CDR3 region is CASRALYEQYF. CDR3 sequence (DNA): TGTGCCAGCAGGGCCCTCTACGAGCAGTACTTC.

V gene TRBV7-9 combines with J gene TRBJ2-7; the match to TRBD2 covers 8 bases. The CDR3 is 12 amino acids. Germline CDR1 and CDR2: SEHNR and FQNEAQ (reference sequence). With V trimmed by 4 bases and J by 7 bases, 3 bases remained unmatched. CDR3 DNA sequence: TGTGCCAGCAGCTCCTTAGCGGGGGAGCAGTACGTC. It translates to CASSSLAGEQYV.